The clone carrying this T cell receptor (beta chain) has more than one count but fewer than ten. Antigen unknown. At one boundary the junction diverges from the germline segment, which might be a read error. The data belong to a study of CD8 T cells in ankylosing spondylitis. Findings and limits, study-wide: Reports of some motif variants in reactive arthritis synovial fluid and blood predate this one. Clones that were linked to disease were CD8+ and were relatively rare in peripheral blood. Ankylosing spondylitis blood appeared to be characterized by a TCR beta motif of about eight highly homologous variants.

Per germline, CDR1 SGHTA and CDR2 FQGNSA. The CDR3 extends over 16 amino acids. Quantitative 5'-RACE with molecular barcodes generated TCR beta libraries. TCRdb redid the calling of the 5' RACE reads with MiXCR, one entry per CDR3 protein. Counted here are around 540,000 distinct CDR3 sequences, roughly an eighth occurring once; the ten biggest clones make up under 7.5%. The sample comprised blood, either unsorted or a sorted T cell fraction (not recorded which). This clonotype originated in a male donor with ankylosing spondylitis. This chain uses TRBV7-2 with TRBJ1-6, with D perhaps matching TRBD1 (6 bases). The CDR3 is CASSKAPWQGSSPPHF. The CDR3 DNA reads TGTGCCAGCAGTAAAGCCCCGTGGCAGGGGAGTTCACCCCCCCACTTT. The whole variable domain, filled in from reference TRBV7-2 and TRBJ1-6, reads GAGVSQSPSNKVTEKGKDVELRCDPISGHTALYWYRQSLGQGLEFLIYFQGNSAPDKSGLPSDRFSAERTGGSVSTLTIQRTQQEDSAVYLCASSKAPWQGSSPPHFGNGTRLTVT.